This paragraph reports one TCR beta chain. Its antigen remains unidentified. V dropped 5 bases and J dropped 4 bases, with 17 bases sitting between them. Germline CDR1 and CDR2: SEHNR and FQNEAQ (reference sequence). The CDR3 covers 15 residues. This sample was taken from a study of T cell responses to AZD1222 COVID-19 vaccine. Sequencing used immunoSEQ multiplex PCR; TCRdb keeps in-frame clones, though not all of them. In the table there are approximately 150,000 clones, roughly 91% of which are singletons. Study-wide results and limits: Among those given AZD1222, only 6 or 7 were seropositive at baseline.

Sequences were derived from peripheral blood, sampled on day 0 of AZD1222 vaccination. The source of this sequence is an adult in good health. The J gene is TRBJ1-2, the V gene TRBV7-9, with D unclear. CDR3 DNA: TGTGCCAGCAGCCGTCCCGGAGGAGGGATCTATGGCTACACCTTC. This gives the protein CASSRPGGGIYGYTF.